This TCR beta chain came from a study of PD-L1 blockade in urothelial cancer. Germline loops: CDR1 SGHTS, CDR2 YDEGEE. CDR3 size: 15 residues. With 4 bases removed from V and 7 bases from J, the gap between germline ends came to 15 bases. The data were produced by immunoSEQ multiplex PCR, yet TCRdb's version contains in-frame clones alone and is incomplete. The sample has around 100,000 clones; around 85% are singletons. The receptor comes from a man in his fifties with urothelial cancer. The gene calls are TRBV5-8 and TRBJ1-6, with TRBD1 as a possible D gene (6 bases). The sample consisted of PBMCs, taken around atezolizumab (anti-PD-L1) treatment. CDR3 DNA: TGTGCCAGCAGCCCATTTCAGGGGCAAAATTCACCCCTCCACTTT. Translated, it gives CASSPFQGQNSPLHF.